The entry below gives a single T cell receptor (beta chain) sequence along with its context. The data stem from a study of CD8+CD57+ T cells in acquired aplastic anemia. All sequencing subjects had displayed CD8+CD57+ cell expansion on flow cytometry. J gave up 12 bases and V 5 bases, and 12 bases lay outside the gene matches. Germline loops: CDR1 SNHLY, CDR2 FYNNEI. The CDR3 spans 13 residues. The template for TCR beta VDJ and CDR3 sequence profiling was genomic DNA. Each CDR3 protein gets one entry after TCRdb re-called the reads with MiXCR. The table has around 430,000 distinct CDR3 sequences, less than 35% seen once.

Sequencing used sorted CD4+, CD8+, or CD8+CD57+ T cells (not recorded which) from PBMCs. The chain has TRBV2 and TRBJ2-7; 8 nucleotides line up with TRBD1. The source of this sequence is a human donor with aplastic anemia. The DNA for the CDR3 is TGTGCCAGCAGTCCTGGAGACAGGGGCAATCTGTACTTC. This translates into CASSPGDRGNLYF.